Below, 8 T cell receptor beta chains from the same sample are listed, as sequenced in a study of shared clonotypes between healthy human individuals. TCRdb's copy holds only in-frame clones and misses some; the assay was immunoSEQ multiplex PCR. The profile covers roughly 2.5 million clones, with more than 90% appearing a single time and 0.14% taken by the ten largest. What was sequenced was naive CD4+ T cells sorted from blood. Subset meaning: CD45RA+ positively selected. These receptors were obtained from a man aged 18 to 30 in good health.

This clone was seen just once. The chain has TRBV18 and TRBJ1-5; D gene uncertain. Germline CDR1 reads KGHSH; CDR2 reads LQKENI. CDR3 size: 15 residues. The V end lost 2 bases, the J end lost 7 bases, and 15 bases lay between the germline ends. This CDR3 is CASSPGREKSQPQHF. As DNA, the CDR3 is TGTGCCAGCTCACCAGGGAGGGAGAAAAGCCAGCCCCAGCATTTT.

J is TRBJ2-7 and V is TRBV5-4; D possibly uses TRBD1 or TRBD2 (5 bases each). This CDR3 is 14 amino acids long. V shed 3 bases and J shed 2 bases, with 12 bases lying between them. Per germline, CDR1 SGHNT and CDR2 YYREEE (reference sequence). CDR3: CASSSGTQTYEQYF. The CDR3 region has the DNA TGTGCCAGCAGCTCCGGGACGCAAACCTACGAGCAGTACTTC.

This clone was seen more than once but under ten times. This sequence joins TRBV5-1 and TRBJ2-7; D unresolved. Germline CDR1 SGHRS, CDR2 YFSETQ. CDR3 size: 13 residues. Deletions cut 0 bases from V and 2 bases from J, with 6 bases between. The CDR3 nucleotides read TGCGCCAGCAGCTTGGACCTAGCCTACGAGCAGTACTTC. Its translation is CASSLDLAYEQYF.

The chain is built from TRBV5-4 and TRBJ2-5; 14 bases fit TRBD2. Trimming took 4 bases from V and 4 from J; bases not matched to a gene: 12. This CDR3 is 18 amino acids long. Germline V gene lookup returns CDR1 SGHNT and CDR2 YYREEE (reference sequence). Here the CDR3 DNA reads TGTGCCAGCAGCAGAGGGACTAGCGGGGGACTATTGGGAGAGACCCAGTACTTC. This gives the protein CASSRGTSGGLLGETQYF.

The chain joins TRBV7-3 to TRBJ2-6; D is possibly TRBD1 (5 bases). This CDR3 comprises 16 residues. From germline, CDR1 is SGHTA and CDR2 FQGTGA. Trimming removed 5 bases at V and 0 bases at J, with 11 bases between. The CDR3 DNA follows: TGTGCCAGCAGCCAGGGAAGGGTCTCTGGGGCCAACGTCCTGACTTTC. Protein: CASSQGRVSGANVLTF.

For the CDR3, the DNA is TGTGCCAGCAGTCGCCGCCCCGGACAGGACACCGGGGAGCTGTTTTTT. Translated, it gives CASSRRPGQDTGELFF. The genes are TRBV6-6 and TRBJ2-2, with TRBD1 matching 7 bases. V gave up 5 bases and J gave up 3 bases; unmatched junction bases: 9. Germline assignment: CDR1 MNHNY and CDR2 SVGAGI (reference sequence). The CDR3 consists of 16 residues.

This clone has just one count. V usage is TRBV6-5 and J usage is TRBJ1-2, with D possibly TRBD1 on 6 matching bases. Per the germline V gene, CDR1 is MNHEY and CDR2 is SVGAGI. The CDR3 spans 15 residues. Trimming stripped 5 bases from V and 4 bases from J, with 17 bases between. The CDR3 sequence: CASSRGQGISYGYTF. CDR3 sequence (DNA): TGTGCCAGCAGTCGGGGCCAGGGGATCAGCTATGGCTACACCTTC.

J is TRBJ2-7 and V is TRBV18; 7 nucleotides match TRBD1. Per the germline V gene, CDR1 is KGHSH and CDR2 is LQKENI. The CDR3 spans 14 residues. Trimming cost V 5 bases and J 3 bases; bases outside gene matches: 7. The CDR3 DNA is TGTGCCAGCTCAGGACCGGGACAGAGCTACGAGCAGTACTTC. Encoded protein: CASSGPGQSYEQYF.